Listed below are T cell receptor beta chains from one sample, sequenced in a study of blood T cell repertoires in COVID-19. Clones were read by immunoSEQ multiplex PCR, and TCRdb kept only the in-frame ones, dropping some. The sample has roughly 250,000 clones; around 90% are singletons. The source material was PBMCs or T cells enriched from blood (not recorded which). All receptors come from a woman aged 18 to 35 who had recovered from COVID-19. The CDR3 runs from the conserved cysteine through the conserved F or W. D genes are given only for firm matches. Part of the rows lack a size; the others show once, few, many or a class for expanded clones.

j_call	d_call	clone_size	v_call	cdr3_nt	cdr3_aa
TRBJ1-2	NA	NA	TRBV29-1	TGCAGCGTACCGGGACTCGGCGGCTACACCTTC	CSVPGLGGYTF
TRBJ1-2	NA	NA	TRBV9	TGTGCCAGCAGCTACCAGACGGGACTTTATGGCTACACCTTC	CASSYQTGLYGYTF
TRBJ1-1	NA	NA	TRBV2	TGTGCCAGCAGCCTCAGCACCGCCGGGGTAACTGAAGCTTTCTTT	CASSLSTAGVTEAFF
TRBJ2-7	TRBD1	NA	TRBV5-1	TGCGCCAGCAGCCTCACCGGGACAGGCTACGAGCAGTACTTC	CASSLTGTGYEQYF
TRBJ2-5	TRBD2	once	TRBV7-2	TGTGCCAGCAGCTTAGAGGCACTAGCGGGAAAGACCCAGTACTTC	CASSLEALAGKTQYF
TRBJ1-3	NA	NA	TRBV19	TGTGCCAGTAGTCCTGGGGCAGGCGACACCATATATTTT	CASSPGAGDTIYF
TRBJ1-6	NA	NA	TRBV7-9	TGTGCCAGCAGTTACAGTCAAAATTCACCCCTCCACTTT	CASSYSQNSPLHF
TRBJ1-3	NA	NA	TRBV5-4	TGTGCCAGCAGCTCGCCGGGGTCTCTTAGAAACACCATATATTTT	CASSSPGSLRNTIYF
TRBJ2-2	NA	NA	TRBV5-6	TGTGCCAGCAGCTTCAGCCCCCTGGGGGGGGCCACCGGGGAGCTGTTTTTT	CASSFSPLGGATGELFF
TRBJ1-1	TRBD1	NA	TRBV3-1/TRBV3-2	TGTGCCAGCAGCCGAGGACAGGGGGACACTGAAGCTTTCTTT	CASSRGQGDTEAFF
TRBJ2-3	NA	NA	TRBV7-9	TGTGCCAGCAGCTTAGACGGGTACGGCACAGATACGCAGTATTTT	CASSLDGYGTDTQYF
TRBJ1-2	NA	NA	TRBV28	TGTGCCAGCAGTTTCGGAGGAGGCTACACCTTC	CASSFGGGYTF
TRBJ2-7	TRBD1	NA	TRBV3-1/TRBV3-2	TGTGCCAGCAGCAGACGGAGCGGGACAGGGCTCGAGCAGTACTTC	CASSRRSGTGLEQYF
TRBJ1-1	TRBD1	NA	TRBV3-1/TRBV3-2	TGTGCCAGCAGCCATGGGACAGGGGCCTTGGGCACTGAAGCTTTCTTT	CASSHGTGALGTEAFF
TRBJ1-2	NA	NA	TRBV5-1	TGCGCCAGCAGCTTTAGCCCAGGGGCTGGCTACACCTTC	CASSFSPGAGYTF
TRBJ1-4	TRBD1	NA	TRBV15	TGTGCCACCAGCAGAGCTAGGGGGCGGGAAAAACTGTTTTTT	CATSRARGREKLFF
TRBJ2-1	TRBD2	NA	TRBV11-2	TGTGCCAGCAGCGGGGCGGGGGGGCCCTCCGAACAGTTCTTC	CASSGAGGPSEQFF
TRBJ2-1	NA	NA	TRBV11-2	TGTGCCAGCACCTTCCGGGAGTCCTCCTACAATGAGCAGTTCTTC	CASTFRESSYNEQFF
TRBJ1-2	TRBD1	few	TRBV6-5	TGTGCCAGCAGCCCGACAGGGCAAGACTATGGCTACACCTTC	CASSPTGQDYGYTF
TRBJ2-2	NA	NA	TRBV27	TGTGCCAGCAGTTTATCCCGTTCCGGAGGAGCGGTCGGGGAGCTGTTTTTT	CASSLSRSGGAVGELFF
TRBJ1-2	NA	NA	TRBV29-1	TGCAGCGTTTTGTCAGGGGATGGCTACACCTTC	CSVLSGDGYTF
TRBJ1-4	NA	NA	TRBV4-1	TGCGCCAGCAGCCAAGATACAGGTTTTGAAAAACTGTTTTTT	CASSQDTGFEKLFF
TRBJ2-7	NA	NA	TRBV3-1/TRBV3-2	TGTGCCAGCAGCCAAAGTTTCCCCTTCTTCCCGGGAGTCGGTTCCTACGAGCAGTACTTC	CASSQSFPFFPGVGSYEQYF
TRBJ1-1	NA	NA	TRBV10-2	TGCGCCAGCAGACCGGGTCCAACAAACACTGAAGCTTTCTTT	CASRPGPTNTEAFF
TRBJ1-6	NA	NA	TRBV7-2	TGTGCCAGCAGGATCCCCCCAGCGGGGGCCCTCCACTTT	CASRIPPAGALHF
TRBJ2-3	TRBD1	NA	TRBV10-3	TGTGCCATCAGATCCGGGACAGTAAGCACAGATACGCAGTATTTT	CAIRSGTVSTDTQYF
TRBJ1-1	NA	NA	TRBV5-6	TGTGCCAGCAGCTTCCACCCGGGCCGGGGGAACACTGAAGCTTTCTTT	CASSFHPGRGNTEAFF
TRBJ1-3	NA	NA	TRBV6-5	TGTGCCAGCCCCGGTTTTTCTGGAAACACCATATATTTT	CASPGFSGNTIYF
TRBJ1-1	NA	NA	TRBV5-1	TGCGCCAGCAGTATTCAGACAGGGAACACTGAAGCTTTCTTT	CASSIQTGNTEAFF
TRBJ1-2	TRBD1	NA	TRBV5-1	TGCGCCAGCAGCTTCGACAGGGGTGGGGATGGCTACACCTTC	CASSFDRGGDGYTF
TRBJ1-2	NA	once	TRBV15	TGTGCCACCAGCAGAGATACGGAGGTTTTCTTACGTGGCTACACCTTC	CATSRDTEVFLRGYTF
TRBJ2-1	NA	NA	TRBV9	TGTGCCAGCAGCGGGGGAGGAGGATACAATGAGCAGTTCTTC	CASSGGGGYNEQFF
TRBJ1-4	NA	NA	TRBV28	TGTGCCAGCAGTGAACAGGAGGGTGGGACTAATGAAAAACTGTTTTTT	CASSEQEGGTNEKLFF
TRBJ2-7	TRBD2	NA	TRBV3-1/TRBV3-2	TGTGCCAGCAGAAAAGACGCGGGACTAGGCGGCGAGCAGTACTTC	CASRKDAGLGGEQYF
TRBJ1-2	NA	NA	TRBV20-1	TGCAGTGCTAGTAGAGATGGCTACACCTTC	CSASRDGYTF
TRBJ2-7	NA	NA	TRBV5-1	TGCGCCAGCAGCTTGGAGTACACGCGGAGCTCCTACGAGCAGTACTTC	CASSLEYTRSSYEQYF
TRBJ2-7	TRBD1	NA	TRBV28	TGTGCCAGCAGTTCCATGGACAGGGGGTCATACGAGCAGTACTTC	CASSSMDRGSYEQYF
TRBJ1-4	NA	few	TRBV7-3	TGTGCCAGCAGCCCGGGTGTCGCAACTAATGAAAAACTGTTTTTT	CASSPGVATNEKLFF
TRBJ2-1	TRBD2	NA	TRBV11-3	TGTGCCAGCAGCTTAGGTAGCGGGGTGGAGCAGTTCTTC	CASSLGSGVEQFF
TRBJ2-1	TRBD2	NA	TRBV12-5	TGTGCTAGTGGCCTGGCGGGGGGCAATGAGCAGTTCTTC	CASGLAGGNEQFF
TRBJ2-1	NA	NA	TRBV11-2	TGTGCCAGCAGCTTAGAACCCAGCTACAATGAGCAGTTCTTC	CASSLEPSYNEQFF
TRBJ1-2	NA	NA	TRBV10-2	TGCGCCAGCAGACAGGCCTATGGCTACACCTTC	CASRQAYGYTF
TRBJ1-5	TRBD1	NA	TRBV24-1	TGTGCCACCTGGGGGGACAGGGTCCGTGGGAATCAGCCCCAGCATTTT	CATWGDRVRGNQPQHF
TRBJ2-1	TRBD2	once	TRBV13	TGTGCCAGCAGCTTAGCGGGGGGGTCCAATGAGCAGTTCTTC	CASSLAGGSNEQFF
TRBJ2-2	TRBD2	NA	TRBV5-8	TGTGCCAGCCGCGGGGGGCTAGACACCGGGGAGCTGTTTTTT	CASRGGLDTGELFF
TRBJ2-2	NA	once	TRBV10-3	TGTGCCATCAGTGAGACAGCTCCCGGCACCGGGGAGCTGTTTTTT	CAISETAPGTGELFF
TRBJ1-1	NA	once	TRBV12-3/TRBV12-4	TGTGCCAGCAGTTGGGGCATGAACACTGAAGCTTTCTTT	CASSWGMNTEAFF
TRBJ1-4	NA	NA	TRBV18	TGTGCCAGCTCACCCCCGGGCAGGGATGAAAAACTGTTTTTT	CASSPPGRDEKLFF